The 14 T cell receptor beta chains given below trace back to one sample, sequenced in a study of T cell repertoires in cytomegalovirus infection. Via MiXCR, TCRdb re-called the reads, giving one row per CDR3 protein. Counted here are about 740,000 distinct CDR3 sequences, 30% to 40% occurring once; the ten biggest clones make up around a sixth. The antigens of these receptors remain unknown. The sequencing here drew on cultured PBMCs, taken from culture after CMV antigen stimulation. Receptors were obtained from a human donor in good health (CMV status not recorded). Some clones in this sample may be carry-over from other donors' samples.

There are a few counts of this clonotype. The chain carries TRBV6-2 or TRBV6-3 and TRBJ2-4; D not resolved. The CDR3 is 15 residues long. Trimming removed 2 bases at V and 0 bases at J, with 8 bases between. The germline CDR1 and CDR2 sequences are MNHEY and SVGEGT. CDR3 residues: CASSYDPVAKNIQYF. CDR3 DNA sequence: TGTGCCAGCAGTTACGATCCGGTAGCCAAAAACATTCAGTACTTC.

This clonotype was detected only a few times. J is TRBJ1-2 and V is TRBV6-1, with no clear D. From germline, CDR1 is MNHNS and CDR2 SASEGT. CDR3 length equals 14 residues. V dropped 6 bases and J dropped 8 bases, with 19 bases sitting between them. CDR3 sequence: CASRPQVTGRGYTF. The CDR3 DNA reads as TGTGCCAGCAGGCCTCAGGTCACCGGCCGGGGCTACACCTTC.

This clonotype was observed at least ten times. The V call is TRBV7-9, the J call TRBJ2-2; D gene ambiguous. Germline V lookup: CDR1 SEHNR, CDR2 FQNEAQ (reference sequence). V shed 6 bases and J shed 6 bases, with 8 bases lying between them. The CDR3 runs 12 residues. The CDR3 DNA reads TGTGCCAGCAGTTTGGGGTCCGGGGAGCTGTTTTTT. It specifies CASSLGSGELFF.

In its sample, this clonotype was seen many times. CDR3 region: CASSTDRGYEQYF. In DNA, the CDR3 is TGCGCCAGCAGCACCGACAGGGGCTACGAGCAGTACTTC. The V call is TRBV4-1, the J call TRBJ2-7; 8 nucleotides match TRBD1. CDR1 MGHRA and CDR2 YSYEKL come from the germline V gene. This CDR3 has 13 amino acids. The J segment lost 3 bases and the V segment lost 5 bases, leaving 3 bases of the junction unmatched.

The chain recombines TRBV7-9 with TRBJ2-1, with D hard to call. The CDR3 is 12 residues long. Germline CDR1 and CDR2: SEHNR and FQNEAQ (reference sequence). Trimming cost V 5 bases and J 10 bases, with 12 bases left between them. The CDR3 DNA follows: TGTGCCAGCAGCCCAGACATTTCAGAGCAGTTCTTC. Translating it yields CASSPDISEQFF.

J is TRBJ2-5 and V is TRBV7-2, with D possibly being TRBD2 (6 bases). CDR1 and CDR2 from the germline V gene are SGHTA and FQGNSA. The CDR3 has 13 amino acids. V was clipped by 7 bases and J by 7 bases, with 16 bases between them. The CDR3 DNA reads as TGTGCCAGCACTAATAAGCGGGTTGGGACCCAGTACTTC. It is translated as CASTNKRVGTQYF.

V is TRBV11-2 and J is TRBJ2-3; TRBD2 is a possible D gene (5 bases). CDR1 is SGHAT, CDR2 FQNNGV, per germline. Trimming cost V 0 bases and J 4 bases, with 14 bases left between them. CDR3 length equals 16 residues. The CDR3 nucleotides are TGTGCCAGCAGCTTAGATCAAGGAGGAGTCGCAGATACGCAGTATTTT. It is translated as CASSLDQGGVADTQYF.

The chain joins TRBV7-8 to TRBJ1-2, with D possibly TRBD1 on 5 matching bases. CDR1 is SGHVS and CDR2 is FQNEAQ in the germline V gene. The CDR3 sequence is 15 residues long. Trimming took off 8 bases at V and 0 bases at J, with 16 bases between the two ends. The CDR3 sequence is CASGPRELTNYGYTF. The CDR3 DNA is TGTGCCAGCGGTCCCAGGGAGCTAACTAACTATGGCTACACCTTC.

This clonotype was detected a few times. The V and J genes are TRBV6-1 and TRBJ1-5, with a tentative D call TRBD1 (5 bases). This CDR3 region has 19 residues. Germline CDR1 reads MNHNS; CDR2 reads SASEGT. The germline V and J ends were trimmed by 5 bases and 0 bases, with 23 bases remaining between them. CDR3 sequence: CASSRLGRGWGFSNQPQHF. The DNA of the CDR3 is TGTGCCAGCAGTCGCCTGGGACGTGGGTGGGGATTTAGCAATCAGCCCCAGCATTTT.

This clonotype was detected only a few times. This rearrangement joins TRBV18 to TRBJ1-6; possible D gene TRBD1, 5 bases. Trimming removed 2 bases from V and 9 bases from J, with 8 bases in between. Germline V gene sequence: CDR1 KGHSH, CDR2 LQKENI. The CDR3 loop spans 13 amino acids. For the CDR3, the DNA is TGTGCCAGCTCACCAGACAGTTTTTCACCCCTCCACTTT. As protein: CASSPDSFSPLHF.

The gene calls are TRBV12-3 or TRBV12-4 and TRBJ1-1; TRBD1 matches 8 bases. Trimming cost V 4 bases and J 10 bases; bases outside gene matches: 11. CDR3 length: 14 amino acids. The CDR3, as DNA: TGTGCCAGCAGTTCGTGGACAGGGACGGCTTTAGCTTTCTTT. The encoded protein is CASSSWTGTALAFF.

V usage is TRBV7-9 and J usage is TRBJ1-5; D is unresolved. The CDR3 spans 13 residues. CDR1 and CDR2 from the germline V gene are SEHNR and FQNEAQ (reference sequence). Trimming stripped 3 bases from V and 7 bases from J, with 10 bases between. CDR3 amino acids: CASSLGSLQPQHF. The CDR3 nucleotides read TGTGCCAGCAGCTTGGGCTCTCTGCAGCCCCAGCATTTT.

This clonotype appeared many times. This chain joins TRBV7-8 and TRBJ2-2, with 8 bases identical to TRBD2. Germline V gene sequence: CDR1 SGHVS, CDR2 FQNEAQ. The V gene end was trimmed by 5 bases and the J gene end by 3 bases; junction bases not matched to a gene: 11. This CDR3 has 17 amino acids. The CDR3 region has the DNA TGTGCCAGCAGCCGAACCCAGCGGGAGCTCGACACCGGGGAGCTGTTTTTT. Its protein is CASSRTQRELDTGELFF.

This clonotype was seen only a few times. The chain carries TRBV12-3 or TRBV12-4 and TRBJ1-5; D is unclear. The V end lost 6 bases, the J end lost 2 bases, and 8 bases lay between the germline ends. The CDR3 has 13 amino acids. The CDR3 DNA is TGTGCCAGCAGCTGGGCGGGCAATCAGCCCCAGCATTTT. Amino acid sequence: CASSWAGNQPQHF.